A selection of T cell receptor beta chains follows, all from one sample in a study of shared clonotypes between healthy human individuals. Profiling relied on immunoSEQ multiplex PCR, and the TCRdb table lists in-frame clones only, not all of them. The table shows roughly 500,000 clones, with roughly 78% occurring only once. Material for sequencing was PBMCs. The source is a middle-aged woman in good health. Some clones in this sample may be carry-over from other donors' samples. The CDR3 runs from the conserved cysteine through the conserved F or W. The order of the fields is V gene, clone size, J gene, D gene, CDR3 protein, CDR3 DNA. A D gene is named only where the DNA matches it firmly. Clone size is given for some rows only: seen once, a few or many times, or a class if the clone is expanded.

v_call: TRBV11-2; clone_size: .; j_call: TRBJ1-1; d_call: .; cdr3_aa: CASSPIGRSTEAFF; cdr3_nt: TGTGCCAGCAGCCCCATAGGGAGGAGCACTGAAGCTTTCTTT
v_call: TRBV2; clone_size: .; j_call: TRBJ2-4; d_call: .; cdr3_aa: CASIMGRAAKNIQYF; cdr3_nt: TGTGCCAGCATCATGGGACGCGCGGCCAAAAACATTCAGTACTTC
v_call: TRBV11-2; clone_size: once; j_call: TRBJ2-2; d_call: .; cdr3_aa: CASSPRTNGELFF; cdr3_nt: TGTGCCAGCAGCCCTAGGACGAACGGGGAGCTGTTTTTT
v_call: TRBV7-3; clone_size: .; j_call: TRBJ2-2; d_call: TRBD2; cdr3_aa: CASSLFGGTSGRPNTGELFF; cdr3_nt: TGTGCCAGCAGCTTATTCGGGGGGACTAGCGGAAGACCGAACACCGGGGAGCTGTTTTTT
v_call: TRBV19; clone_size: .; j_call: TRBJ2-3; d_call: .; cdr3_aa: CASGRLHTDTQYF; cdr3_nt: TGTGCCAGTGGGAGACTGCACACAGATACGCAGTATTTT
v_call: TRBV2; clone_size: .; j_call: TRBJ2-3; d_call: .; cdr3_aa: CASGVGDTQYF; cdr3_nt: TGTGCCAGTGGGGTTGGCGATACGCAGTATTTT
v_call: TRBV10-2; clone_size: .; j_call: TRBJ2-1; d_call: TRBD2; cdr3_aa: CASSDMTSVGNEQFF; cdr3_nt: TGCGCCAGCAGTGATATGACTAGCGTGGGCAATGAGCAGTTCTTC
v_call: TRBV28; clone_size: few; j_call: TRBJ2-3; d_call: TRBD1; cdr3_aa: CASSSPGTGGMSTDTQYF; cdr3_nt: TGTGCCAGCAGTTCCCCCGGGACAGGGGGCATGAGCACAGATACGCAGTATTTT
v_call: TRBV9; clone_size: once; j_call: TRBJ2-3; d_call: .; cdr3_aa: CASSVDRSTDTQYF; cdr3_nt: TGTGCCAGCAGCGTAGACAGAAGCACAGATACGCAGTATTTT
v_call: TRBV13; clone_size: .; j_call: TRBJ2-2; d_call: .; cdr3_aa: CASSPQTPRAGELFF; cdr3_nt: TGTGCCAGCAGCCCCCAGACACCTCGGGCGGGGGAGCTGTTTTTT
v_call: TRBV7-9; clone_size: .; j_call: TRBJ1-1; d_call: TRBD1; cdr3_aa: CASSPPGTGGAEAFF; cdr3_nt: TGTGCCAGCAGCCCCCCCGGGACAGGGGGGGCTGAAGCTTTCTTT
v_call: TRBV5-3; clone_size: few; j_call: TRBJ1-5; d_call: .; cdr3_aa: CARSFSGVSVNQPQHF; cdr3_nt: TGTGCCAGAAGCTTTTCTGGGGTTTCGGTCAATCAGCCCCAGCATTTT
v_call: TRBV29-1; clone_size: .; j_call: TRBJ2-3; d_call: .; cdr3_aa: CSVENQLFQEAGRDTDTQYF; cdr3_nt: TGCAGCGTTGAAAATCAGCTATTCCAAGAAGCGGGCCGTGACACAGATACGCAGTATTTT
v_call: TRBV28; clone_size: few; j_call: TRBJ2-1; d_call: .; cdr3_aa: CASSLSSSYNEQFF; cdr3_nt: TGTGCCAGCAGTTTATCTAGCTCCTACAATGAGCAGTTCTTC